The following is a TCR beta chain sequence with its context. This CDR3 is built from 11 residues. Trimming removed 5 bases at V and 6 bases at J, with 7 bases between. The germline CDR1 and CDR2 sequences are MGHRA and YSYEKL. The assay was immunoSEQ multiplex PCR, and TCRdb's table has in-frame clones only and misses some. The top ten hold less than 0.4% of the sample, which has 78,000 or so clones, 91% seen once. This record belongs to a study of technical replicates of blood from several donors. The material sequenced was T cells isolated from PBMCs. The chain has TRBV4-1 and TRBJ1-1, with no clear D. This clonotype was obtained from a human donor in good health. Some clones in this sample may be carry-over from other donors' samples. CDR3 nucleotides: TGCGCCAGCAGCTCCGCGGCTGAAGCTTTCTTT. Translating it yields CASSSAAEAFF.